The sequence of this TCR beta chain was determined in a study of T-cell reconstitution after alpha-beta-depleted transplantation in children. Study-wide findings and caveats: Alpha-beta T cells about two months after transplant reportedly derived from several hundred expanded graft clones. Hyperexpanded clones declined; after one year, newly produced T cells mostly supplied diversity. Elevated TCRbeta diversity at day 60 was traced, in some patients, to surviving recipient T cells and thymic progenitors.

This clonotype has a count of ten or more. Its target is unknown. With V trimmed by 5 bases and J by 2 bases, 10 bases remained unmatched. Germline CDR1 and CDR2: SEHNR and FQNEAQ (reference sequence). The CDR3 is 16 residues long. Preparation of the TCRbeta library involved a method that used unique molecular identifiers. TCRdb re-derived calls from the PCR reads in MiXCR, one entry per CDR3 protein. The sample records approximately 490,000 distinct CDR3 sequences, about 10% being singletons. The starting material was PBMCs, obtained before TCRalphabeta/CD19-depleted stem cell transplant. This receptor was identified in a child aged 2 to 10 with inherited bone marrow failure, due to receive a stem cell transplant. The gene calls are TRBV7-9 and TRBJ2-3; 7 bases match TRBD2. CDR3 nucleotide sequence: TGTGCCAGCAGCCCGATCAGGCGGGAGAACACAGATACGCAGTATTTT. Its protein is CASSPIRRENTDTQYF. The entire variable domain, with the rest obtained from reference TRBV7-9 and TRBJ2-3, is as follows: DTGVSQNPRHKITKRGQNVTFRCDPISEHNRLYWYRQTLGQGPEFLTYFQNEAQLEKSRLLSDRFSAERPKGSFSTLEIQRTEQGDSAMYLCASSPIRRENTDTQYFGPGTRLTVL.